This T cell receptor beta chain was sequenced during a study of type 1 regulatory T cells. Across the study: This in vitro CD4 product, T-allo10, is enriched for Tr1 cells and alloantigen-specific.

Germline V CDR1 and CDR2: MNHNS, SASEGT. The CDR3 loop spans 17 amino acids. T-allo10 cells from the graft donor were described as anergic, host-alloantigen-specific, and alloantigen-specific suppressors. MiXCR was run by TCRdb on the reads, yielding one entry per CDR3 protein. The top ten clones hold 7.6% of a sample with about 68,000 distinct CDR3 sequences, around 68% of them seen once. A remark on this clonotype: Its antigen is unknown. The junction shows a germline mismatch at one end, possibly a read error.

The chain carries TRBV6-1 and TRBJ2-1, with TRBD2 identical over 10 bases. The sample consisted of cultured T cells, either the whole culture or a sorted T cell fraction (not recorded which). The subset was: Tr1-enriched cell product generated in vitro against host alloantigens. The clonotype was recovered from a human donor in good health. The CDR3 DNA follows: TGTGCCGGCAGTGAGGGCCCTAGCGGGAGAACCTACAATGAGCAGTTCTTC. This codes for CAGSEGPSGRTYNEQFF.